This T cell receptor beta chain was retrieved from a study of chemoradiotherapy in HPV16-positive cancers (dated by TCRdb to between 2021 and 2024). Broadly, across the study: Candidate HPV-specific T-cell clones and common TCR motifs were defined through functional T-cell assays on cells from a couple of HPV16-positive patients. The study set out to ask whether T-cell immunity against the HPV oncoproteins E6 and E7 changes over the course of chemoradiotherapy and whether that immunity affects survival. Next, the candidate HPV-specific TCRs and motifs were followed in TCR repertoires from under 95 patients with HPV-related cancers.

The investigation overall reported the following: Improved recurrence-free survival in HPV16-positive patients was associated with expansion of HPV-responsive T cells during chemoradiotherapy. The survival association was reported for HPV16-positive patients, and the functional definition of HPV-specific T cells was derived from only a couple of HPV16-positive patients. Expansion of candidate HPV-specific clones and E7-related TCR motifs was observed in the tumor microenvironment during treatment, whereas no such expansion was observed for non-HPV-specific T cells.

Repertoires were sampled repeatedly over the course of chemoradiotherapy, so clonal expansion could be followed in the tumor microenvironment. Details on this clone: Its antigen remains undetermined. Base-call qualities are not available, and no considerably larger clone is one nucleotide away.

Library preparation was by the immunoSEQ multiplex PCR assay. TCRdb stores this immuneACCESS table with in-frame sequences only. Part of the clones is absent; in the studies checked, under half of the shortfall reflects unresolved V genes, and no reason is known for the rest. The sample has about 180 clones on record, 93% of them singletons. Of the sample, roughly 9% falls within the top ten clones. The sequence was collected from a human donor with HPV-associated anogenital cancer. The starting material was tumor tissue, obtained from a patient who underwent chemoradiotherapy.

Read as DNA, the sequence is TGTGCCAGCAGCGGAGGGGGCGGGAGTGTGCCCTATGGCTACACCTTC. Translated, it reads CASSGGGGSVPYGYTF. Here the chain combines TRBV9 and TRBJ1-2, with 7 middle bases fitting TRBD1. Compared with germline, V lacks 3 bases and J lacks 4 bases; bases without a gene match: 12. CDR1 and CDR2 (SGDLS, YYNGEE) derive from the germline V gene. The CDR3, cysteine through phenylalanine, is 16 amino acids long. Only the CDR3 region is kept as DNA, spanning 48 bases read in frame from base 1.